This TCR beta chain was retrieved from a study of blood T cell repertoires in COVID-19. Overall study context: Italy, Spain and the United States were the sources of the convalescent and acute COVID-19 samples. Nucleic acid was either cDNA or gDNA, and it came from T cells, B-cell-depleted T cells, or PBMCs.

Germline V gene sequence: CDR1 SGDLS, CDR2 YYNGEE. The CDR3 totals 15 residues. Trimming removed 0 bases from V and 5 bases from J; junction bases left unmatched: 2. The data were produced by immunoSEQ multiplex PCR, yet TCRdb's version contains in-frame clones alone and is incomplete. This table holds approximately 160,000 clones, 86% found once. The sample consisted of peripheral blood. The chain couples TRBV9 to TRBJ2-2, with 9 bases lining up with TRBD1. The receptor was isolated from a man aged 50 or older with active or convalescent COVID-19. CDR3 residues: CASSVEGQGTGELFF. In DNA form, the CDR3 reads TGTGCCAGCAGCGTAGAAGGACAGGGGACCGGGGAGCTGTTTTTT. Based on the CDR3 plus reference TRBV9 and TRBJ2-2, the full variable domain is DSGVTQTPKHLITATGQRVTLRCSPRSGDLSVYWYQQSLDQGLQFLIQYYNGEERAKGNILERFSAQQFPDLHSELNLSSLELGDSALYFCASSVEGQGTGELFFGEGSRLTVL.